This T cell receptor (beta chain) was recorded in a study of T cell responses to AZD1222 COVID-19 vaccine. The junction had 2 bases not matched to a gene; V was cut back by 4 bases and J by 6 bases. Per germline, CDR1 LNHDA and CDR2 SQIVND (reference sequence). CDR3 length: 14 amino acids. The assay was immunoSEQ multiplex PCR, and TCRdb's table has in-frame clones only and misses some. The repertoire includes some 160,000 clones, around 88% of them detected once, and over 1% sits in the top ten. General study findings and limits: In the spike-specific TCR repertoire, nearly half reportedly target unmutated variant regions. It was only after the peak T cell response that any repertoires were sampled.

A note on this clone: Its antigen is undetermined.

The sequences come from peripheral blood, collected 28 days after the second AZD1222 dose. The source of this sequence is an adult who received the AZD1222 COVID-19 vaccine. The chain has TRBV19 and TRBJ1-5; 11 bases are shared with TRBD1. CDR3 sequence (DNA): TGTGCCAGTAGTACGGACAGGGGGCGTCAGCCCCAGCATTTT. Translation gives CASSTDRGRQPQHF.